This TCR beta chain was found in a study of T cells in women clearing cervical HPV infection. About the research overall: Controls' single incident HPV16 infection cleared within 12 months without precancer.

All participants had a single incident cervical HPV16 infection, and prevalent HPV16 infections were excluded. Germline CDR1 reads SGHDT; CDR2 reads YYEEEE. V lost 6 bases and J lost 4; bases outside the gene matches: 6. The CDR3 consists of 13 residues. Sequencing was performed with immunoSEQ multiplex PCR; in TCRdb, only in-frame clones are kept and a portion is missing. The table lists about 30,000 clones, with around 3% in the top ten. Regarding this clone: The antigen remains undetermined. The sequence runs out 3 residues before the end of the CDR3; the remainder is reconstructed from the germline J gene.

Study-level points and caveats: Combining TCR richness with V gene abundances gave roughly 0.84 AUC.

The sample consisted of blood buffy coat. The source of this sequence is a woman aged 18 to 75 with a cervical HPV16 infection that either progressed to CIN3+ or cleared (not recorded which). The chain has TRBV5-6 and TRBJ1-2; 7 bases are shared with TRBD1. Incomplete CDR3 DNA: TGTGCCAGCAAAGTACAGGGGCCCTATGGC. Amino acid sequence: CASKVQGPYG. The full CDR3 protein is CASKVQGPYGYTF.